These T cell receptor beta chains were read from a single sample in a study of blood T cell repertoires in COVID-19. Profiling relied on immunoSEQ multiplex PCR, and the TCRdb table lists in-frame clones only, not all of them. This table has about 120,000 clones, roughly 82% appearing once. Sequenced input: peripheral blood. The receptors come from a human donor in a cohort sampled during active COVID-19. The CDR3 runs from the conserved cysteine through the conserved F or W. Each record gives: V gene, J gene, CDR3 protein.

>TRBV5-1|TRBJ1-2
CASSTGQNYGYTF
>TRBV19|TRBJ1-5
CASTANQVSNQPQHF
>TRBV5-4|TRBJ1-1
CASSGRAYTEAFF
>TRBV3-1/TRBV3-2|TRBJ1-1
CASSQGRTEAFF
>TRBV9|TRBJ2-1
CASSGLAGRPNEQFF
>TRBV7-9|TRBJ1-1
CASSPPGQGSTEAFF
>TRBV6-5|.
CASSWDSGDAYEQYF
>TRBV9|TRBJ2-1
CASSVESYNEQFF
>TRBV5-1|TRBJ2-5
CASSSRGQETQYF
>TRBV2|TRBJ1-1
CAISQGYLTEAFF
>TRBV10-2|TRBJ2-7
CASSEGGFYEQYF
>TRBV2|TRBJ2-2
CARARGSAGGPGELFF
>TRBV9|TRBJ2-1
CASSVGGENEQFF
>TRBV7-9|TRBJ2-2
CASSWPKTTGELFF
>TRBV9|TRBJ2-3
CASSATGGGGTDTQYF
>TRBV11-2|TRBJ2-3
CASSGLAGLTDTQYF
>TRBV11-2|TRBJ2-7
CASSPGLSYEQYF
>TRBV5-3|TRBJ2-2
CARSLGASLNTGELFF
>TRBV15|TRBJ2-1
CATSSGSPRNEQFF
>TRBV7-2|TRBJ2-3
CASSPRGQGYTDTQYF
>TRBV4-3|TRBJ1-1
CASSQVTDTEAFF
>TRBV11-2|TRBJ2-5
CASSLGGGVETQYF
>TRBV3-1/TRBV3-2|TRBJ2-1
CASTAGYNEQFF
>TRBV5-1|TRBJ2-5
CASSLSQGSPTQETQYF
>TRBV11-2|TRBJ1-2
CASSSGDYGYTF
>TRBV12-5|TRBJ2-5
CASGPGGAEETQYF
>TRBV11-2|TRBJ2-1
CASSLPTSWEQFF
>TRBV7-4|TRBJ2-7
CASSLAQHSLGCQYF
>TRBV11-2|TRBJ2-3
CASTGQGEDTQYF
>TRBV7-9|TRBJ2-2
CASSLGQHTGELFF
>TRBV11-2|TRBJ1-1
CASSSVGGAEAFF
>TRBV4-1|TRBJ2-1
CASSRGRVGQGSGNEQFF
>TRBV2|TRBJ1-1
CASRPQGPEAFF